These 27 T cell receptor beta chains share one sample of origin, sequenced in a study of blood T cell repertoires in COVID-19. Clones were sequenced by immunoSEQ multiplex PCR, and TCRdb holds only the in-frame ones, with some missing. The sample lists approximately 170,000 clones, around 88% seen once, with approximately 4% in the top ten. The sample taken for sequencing was PBMCs or T cells enriched from blood (not recorded which). The receptors come from a woman aged 45-60 years in a cohort exposed to, infected with or recovered from COVID-19 (not recorded which).

The CDR3 sequence: CASSHPAGNLHF. The CDR3 DNA reads as TGTGCCAGCAGCCACCCAGCGGGAAACCTCCACTTT. The chain employs TRBV14 and TRBJ1-6, with D uncertain. Germline V gives CDR1 SGHDN, CDR2 FVKESK. The CDR3 runs 12 residues. Trimming cost V 3 bases and J 15 bases, with 12 bases left between them.

V and J are TRBV6-5 and TRBJ2-5; weak D call: TRBD2 (6 bases). The CDR3 consists of 12 residues. Trimming shortened V by 8 bases and J by 5 bases, and 12 bases separated the two germline ends. Per the germline V gene, CDR1 is MNHEY and CDR2 is SVGAGI. DNA of the CDR3: TGTGCCAGCGGGACTCTTTGGGAGACCCAGTACTTC. It codes for CASGTLWETQYF.

The J gene is TRBJ2-7, the V gene TRBV28; 12 nucleotides match TRBD2. The CDR3 is 15 amino acids. CDR1 and CDR2 from the germline V gene are MDHEN and SYDVKM. V shed 7 bases and J 2 bases; nucleotides not matched to a gene: 6. As DNA, the CDR3 is TGTGCCAGCATCACGACTAGCGGGAGCCCCTACGAGCAGTACTTC. Translating it yields CASITTSGSPYEQYF.

The chain employs TRBV6-2 or TRBV6-3 and TRBJ2-5; weak D call: TRBD2 (5 bases). Looked up from germline, CDR1 is MNHEY and CDR2 is SVGEGT. The CDR3 spans 16 residues. The germline V and J ends were trimmed by 6 bases and 4 bases, with 21 bases remaining between them. The CDR3 loop is CASSQRGDGSGETQYF. The CDR3 nucleotides read TGTGCCAGCAGCCAACGGGGAGACGGTTCGGGAGAGACCCAGTACTTC.

This chain links TRBV5-4 with TRBJ2-1, with 9 bases matching TRBD1. The CDR3 covers 13 residues. Trimming removed 2 bases from V and 9 bases from J; junction bases left unmatched: 3. Germline V CDR1 and CDR2: SGHNT, YYREEE (reference sequence). For the CDR3, the DNA is TGTGCCAGCAGCTTACAGGGGGCCGGTGAGCAGTTCTTC. Translation: CASSLQGAGEQFF.

This clone was counted once. V and J are TRBV12-5 and TRBJ2-1, with D possibly TRBD1 on 5 matching bases. In germline, CDR1 is LGHNT, CDR2 FRNRAP. The CDR3 covers 13 residues. V was clipped by 2 bases and J by 10 bases, with 12 bases between them. The CDR3 sequence is CASGLPTRTEQFF. Here the CDR3 DNA reads TGTGCTAGTGGTTTGCCTACCCGGACAGAGCAGTTCTTC.

The chain has TRBV27 and TRBJ1-2, with D possibly being TRBD1 (5 bases). Germline CDR1 reads MNHEY; CDR2 reads SMNVEV (reference sequence). Trimming left V 10 bases short and J 0 bases short, with 30 bases between. This CDR3 comprises 19 residues. The DNA of the CDR3 is TGTGCCACCAGAAAGATAGCGGGGCAGGGAAGGATAGCTAACTATGGCTACACCTTC. This encodes CATRKIAGQGRIANYGYTF.

Of note for this clone: Other DNA variants within this sample encode the same CDR3. The chain couples TRBV5-1 to TRBJ2-1; 8 bases are shared with TRBD1. The CDR3 extends over 14 amino acids. The junction had 4 bases not matched to a gene; V was cut back by 3 bases and J by 5 bases. The V gene's germline CDR1 is SGHRS and CDR2 YFSETQ. In DNA, the CDR3 is TGCGCCAGCAGCTCGGGGACAGGCAACAATGAGCAGTTCTTC. It yields the protein CASSSGTGNNEQFF.

The chain links TRBV5-1 to TRBJ2-7; TRBD2 matches at 11 bases. Germline trimming cut 0 bases from V and 3 bases from J; bases unmatched to any gene: 8. The CDR3 has 17 residues. Germline CDR1 SGHRS, CDR2 YFSETQ. CDR3 DNA: TGCGCCAGCAGCTTGGGCCCGACTAGCGGGGAGCGCTACGAGCAGTACTTC. Translation gives CASSLGPTSGERYEQYF. Variable domain in full (rest from reference TRBV5-1 and TRBJ2-7): KAGVTQTPRYLIKTRGQQVTLSCSPISGHRSVSWYQQTPGQGLQFLFEYFSETQRNKGNFPGRFSGRQFSNSRSEMNVSTLELGDSALYLCASSLGPTSGERYEQYFGPGTRLTVT.

Only a few counts were recorded for this clone. V gene TRBV7-9 combines with J gene TRBJ2-3; D possibly corresponds to TRBD2 (6 bases). Germline V gene lookup returns CDR1 SEHNR and CDR2 FQNEAQ (reference sequence). The CDR3 extends over 16 amino acids. V was trimmed by 5 bases and J by 4 bases, leaving 19 bases between them. The CDR3 spells CASSPTSTPEADTQYF. CDR3 sequence (DNA): TGTGCCAGCAGCCCCACTAGCACCCCCGAGGCAGATACGCAGTATTTT. The complete variable domain, with remaining parts taken from reference TRBV7-9 and TRBJ2-3, reads DTGVSQNPRHKITKRGQNVTFRCDPISEHNRLYWYRQTLGQGPEFLTYFQNEAQLEKSRLLSDRFSAERPKGSFSTLEIQRTEQGDSAMYLCASSPTSTPEADTQYFGPGTRLTVL.

This clone was detected once. This chain joins TRBV3-1 (or the pseudogene TRBV3-2) and TRBJ2-5, with D perhaps matching TRBD2 (6 bases). With 6 bases removed from V and 2 bases from J, the gap between germline ends came to 10 bases. The CDR3 consists of 13 residues. The germline gives CDR1 LGHDT, CDR2 YNNKEL (reference sequence). The CDR3 sequence: CASRRGLQETQYF. DNA of the CDR3: TGTGCCAGCAGACGGGGGTTACAAGAGACCCAGTACTTC.

This sequence joins TRBV5-1 and TRBJ1-4; 7 bases line up with TRBD1. CDR1 is SGHRS, CDR2 YFSETQ, per germline. Trimming cost V 2 bases and J 8 bases; bases outside gene matches: 6. This CDR3 has 14 amino acids. CDR3 loop: CASSLQGSREKLFF. The CDR3 coding sequence is TGCGCCAGCAGCTTACAGGGGAGTCGGGAAAAACTGTTTTTT. Supplemented by reference TRBV5-1 and TRBJ1-4, the full variable domain reads KAGVTQTPRYLIKTRGQQVTLSCSPISGHRSVSWYQQTPGQGLQFLFEYFSETQRNKGNFPGRFSGRQFSNSRSEMNVSTLELGDSALYLCASSLQGSREKLFFGSGTQLSVL.

The rearrangement uses TRBV20-1 and TRBJ1-6; D remains unclear. The CDR3 has 19 residues. V gave up 3 bases and J gave up 0 bases, with 21 bases separating them. Germline V lookup: CDR1 DFQATT, CDR2 SNEGSKA (reference sequence). The CDR3 bases are TGCAGTGCTAGTGGAGACTCCCAAACCTTCAGCTCCTATAATTCACCCCTCCACTTT. This encodes CSASGDSQTFSSYNSPLHF.

This chain uses TRBV19 with TRBJ1-6, with unresolved D. Germline CDR1 and CDR2: LNHDA and SQIVND (reference sequence). Trimming removed 5 bases from V and 7 bases from J, with 12 bases in between. The CDR3 covers 14 residues. The DNA for the CDR3 is TGTGCCAGTAGTTTCGGGAGCCTGAATTCACCCCTCCACTTT. Residues: CASSFGSLNSPLHF.

The chain joins TRBV11-2 to TRBJ2-1; TRBD2 matches 11 bases. CDR1 and CDR2 (germline): SGHAT, FQNNGV. V dropped 2 bases and J dropped 0; count of bases not matched to a gene: 3. The CDR3 is 17 residues long. CDR3 loop: CASSLLLAGDSYNEQFF. CDR3 bases: TGTGCCAGCAGCTTACTACTAGCGGGAGACTCCTACAATGAGCAGTTCTTC.

The chain uses TRBV27 and TRBJ2-7; D perhaps matches TRBD1 (5 bases). Trimming took 2 bases from V and 0 from J, leaving 8 bases between them. Germline V gene data show CDR1 as MNHEY and CDR2 as SMNVEV (reference sequence). This CDR3 has 14 residues. This CDR3 is CASSLVGASYEQYF. The CDR3 region has the DNA TGTGCCAGCAGTTTAGTAGGGGCCTCCTACGAGCAGTACTTC.

This chain links TRBV19 with TRBJ2-2, with 7 bases that match TRBD2. The CDR3 extends over 14 amino acids. Trimming at V came to 6 bases and at J to 6 bases, leaving 7 bases not matched to a gene. The germline V gene encodes CDR1 LNHDA and CDR2 SQIVND (reference sequence). DNA for the CDR3: TGTGCCAGTAGCCCAGGACTAGTGTCCGGGGAGCTGTTTTTT. Its translation: CASSPGLVSGELFF.

The chain is built from TRBV5-1 and TRBJ1-5; D gene ambiguous. Trimming pared 5 bases from V and 5 bases from J, leaving 14 bases between. From germline, CDR1 is SGHRS and CDR2 YFSETQ. The CDR3 extends over 14 amino acids. In DNA, the CDR3 is TGCGCCAGCAGACCACCTACAAGCGATCAGCCCCAGCATTTT. It is translated as CASRPPTSDQPQHF.

This clone has more than one count but fewer than ten. The genes are TRBV29-1 and TRBJ1-1, with D tentatively TRBD1 (6 bases). The CDR3 is 13 amino acids. Germline loops: CDR1 SQVTM, CDR2 ANQGSEA. V was shortened by 6 bases and J by 1 base, with 12 bases between the two germline ends. CDR3 sequence (DNA): TGCAGCGTCGCCTCGACAGGGAACACTGAAGCTTTCTTT. As protein: CSVASTGNTEAFF.

As to this clone: This CDR3 is missing its conserved last phenylalanine or tryptophan, likely due to a read error. The limits of the CDR3 on the DNA are not certain, so only TCRdb's listed CDR3 is given. The V gene is TRBV12-3 or TRBV12-4, the J gene TRBJ2-7; the D call in the table, TRBD1, was not verified against the DNA. The CDR3 is 12 amino acids long, termini counted. CDR3 sequence: CASSSPAAGFSL.

V gene TRBV28 combines with J gene TRBJ1-6; 8 bases fit TRBD1. Germline assignment: CDR1 MDHEN and CDR2 SYDVKM. Losses at the gene ends were 5 bases for V and 9 bases for J; bases not matched to a gene: 6. CDR3 length: 14 residues. This chain's CDR3 is CASSRQGSSSPLHF. The CDR3 DNA is TGTGCCAGCAGTCGACAGGGGTCAAGTTCACCCCTCCACTTT. Variable domain in full (rest from reference TRBV28 and TRBJ1-6): DVKVTQSSRYLVKRTGEKVFLECVQDMDHENMFWYRQDPGLGLRLIYFSYDVKMKEKGDIPEGYSVSREKKERFSLILESASTNQTSMYLCASSRQGSSSPLHFGNGTRLTVT.

The rearrangement links TRBV6-2 or TRBV6-3 to TRBJ2-7, with 9 bases aligning to TRBD1. The CDR3 totals 17 residues. Trimming removed 0 bases from V and 3 bases from J; junction bases left unmatched: 9. Germline lookup yields CDR1 MNHEY and CDR2 SVGEGT. Here the CDR3 reads CASSYSPGTGSYYEQYF. CDR3 bases: TGTGCCAGCAGTTACTCTCCTGGGACAGGGTCCTACTACGAGCAGTACTTC.

This chain uses TRBV4-3 with TRBJ1-1; D may be TRBD1 (6 bases). This CDR3 comprises 14 residues. Trimming left V 0 bases short and J 7 bases short, with 12 bases between. The germline V gene has CDR1 LGHNA and CDR2 YSLEER. CDR3 in amino acids: CASSQEGAASEAFF. The CDR3 DNA follows: TGCGCCAGCAGCCAAGAGGGGGCGGCGAGTGAAGCTTTCTTT.

A note on this clone: An end of the junction differs from the germline gene, which may be a read error. This chain links TRBV28 with TRBJ2-1; TRBD2 matches at 9 bases. Germline CDR1 MDHEN, CDR2 SYDVKM. CDR3 size: 17 residues. The CDR3 nucleotides are TGTGCCAGCACCACGGTAGGGCGGGAGGGCCACTACAATGAGCAATTCTTC. Translation gives CASTTVGREGHYNEQFF.

With regard to this clone: One end of the junction does not line up with germline, which may come from a read error. This rearrangement joins TRBV11-2 to TRBJ2-1; 8 positions match TRBD2. The CDR3 covers 14 residues. CDR1 is SGHAT and CDR2 is FQNNGV in the germline V gene. CDR3 DNA sequence: TGTGCCAGCAGCATAGAGCGGGGGCTAGGTGAGCAGTTCTTC. It is translated as CASSIERGLGEQFF.

This clone has a handful of counts. The chain carries TRBV11-2 and TRBJ2-7; 7 positions match TRBD1. J lost 0 bases, V lost 3 bases, and 2 bases had no gene match. In germline, CDR1 is SGHAT, CDR2 FQNNGV. The CDR3 consists of 14 residues. The CDR3 region is CASSLTGFSYEQYF. CDR3 bases: TGTGCCAGCAGCTTGACAGGGTTCTCCTACGAGCAGTACTTC. The whole variable domain, filled in from reference TRBV11-2 and TRBJ2-7, reads EAGVAQSPRYKIIEKRQSVAFWCNPISGHATLYWYQQILGQGPKLLIQFQNNGVVDDSQLPKDRFSAERLKGVDSTLKIQPAKLEDSAVYLCASSLTGFSYEQYFGPGTRLTVT.

The chain carries TRBV29-1 and TRBJ1-1; TRBD1 is a possible D gene (6 bases). The length of the CDR3 is 10 residues. V dropped 7 bases and J dropped 4 bases, with 7 bases sitting between them. Germline values: CDR1 SQVTM, CDR2 ANQGSEA. The CDR3 loop is CSGGRTEAFF. The CDR3 nucleotides are TGCAGCGGGGGGCGCACTGAAGCTTTCTTT.